This paragraph covers one TCR beta chain sequence. The antigen it binds to is not known. Per-nucleotide qualities are absent, and no much larger clonotype sits a single base away. The library was made by the immunoSEQ multiplex PCR assay. RNA was extracted from all samples and reverse transcribed into cDNA, which served as template for TCR sequencing. SuperScript III was used for first-strand cDNA synthesis, primed with a 2:1 mix of oligo-dT and random hexamers. Amplification bias was assessed with a synthetic immune receptor repertoire, and residual bias was removed computationally. The authors' analysis ran thus. After raw reads were preprocessed to remove errors, the CDR3 was defined following IMGT conventions as running from the conserved cysteine to phenylalanine. To get clonality, Shannon entropy was normalized by log2 of the number of productive unique TCRs and the result was subtracted from 1. Whether scalp clones were CD4 or CD8 was inferred by matching scalp TCRbeta sequences against CD4 and CD8 repertoires sorted from blood. TCRdb limited this immuneACCESS table to in-frame rearrangements with V and J called. A share of clones is missing; checked studies link under half to unresolved V genes, and the rest is unexplained. V and J calls and clone size are as listed in that table; D and trimming were resolved from the DNA. In this sample the table shows 140,000 or so clones, less than 65% of which occur a single time. The ten most abundant clones make up about 40% of the sample.

Relative to germline, V is 5 bases shorter and J is 3 bases shorter, with 19 bases between their ends. CDR3 length: 16 amino acids, cysteine to phenylalanine. The entry retains the CDR3 DNA only, 48 bases that are in frame from base 1. According to the germline V gene, CDR1 reads SGHVS and CDR2 reads FQNEAQ. This entry comes from a study of CD8+ T cells in alopecia areata (dated by TCRdb to the late 2010s). Notes on the research overall: The study used high-throughput TCRbeta sequencing to examine T cell clonal expansion in alopecia areata, in both the C3H/HeJ mouse model and human patients. Scalp tissue and sorted CD4+ and CD8+ peripheral blood T cells from patchy and totalis/universalis alopecia areata patients and from healthy controls were covered by human TCRbeta sequencing. The RNA source kit depended on sample type: the PAXgene miRNA kit for fixed scalp, the miRNeasy kit for PBMCs, and the RNeasy kit for mouse skin. Scalp clonality was compared among normal scalp (n=4), patchy alopecia areata scalp (n=8), and alopecia totalis/universalis scalp (n=8). immunoSEQ multiplex PCR using 35 Vbeta forward primers and 13 Jbeta reverse primers was used to amplify TCRbeta CDR3 regions.

After PBMCs were isolated by density centrifugation and stained for CD3, CD4 and CD8, a FACSAria was used to sort CD4+ and CD8+ T cells. Unaffected controls provided scalp biopsies and blood samples. Points the paper makes about the study in general: Scalp TCR repertoire analysis is complicated because resident alphabeta T cells in normal human skin are also sequenced, whereas mouse skin is dominated by gammadelta T cells. Compared with normal scalp, lesional scalp, particularly in alopecia totalis/universalis, had higher clonality and more expanded CD8+ clones, which suggests antigenic drive. Shared TCR sequences between patients were less evident than in mice, which may be partly attributable to HLA diversity in the patient population.

This clonotype was sampled from a human donor in good health. The specimen was CD8+ T cells sorted from blood. This chain is built from TRBV7-8 and TRBJ2-5; the D gene is unclear. CDR3 region: CASSADGWAKEETQYF. The DNA sequence is given as TGTGCCAGCAGCGCAGATGGCTGGGCGAAAGAAGAGACCCAGTACTTC.